This is a list of T cell receptor beta chains from one sample in a study of naive and memory T cell subsets. TCRdb itself ran the 5' RACE reads through MiXCR, one entry per CDR3 protein. Among more than 55,000 distinct CDR3 sequences listed, over 6% were seen once. The origin of the receptors is a female donor in good health. Each CDR3 is given with its conserved first and last residue. The order of the fields is clone size, J gene, D gene, V gene, CDR3 DNA, CDR3 protein. A D gene is named only where the DNA matches it firmly. Rows may omit the clone size; those that give it use once, few, many or a size class.

few TRBJ2-3 - TRBV7-3 TGTGCCAGCAGCTTAACGGGGCTGACAGATACGCAGTATTTT CASSLTGLTDTQYF
many TRBJ2-2 TRBD2 TRBV5-1 TGCGCCAGCAGCATCGGACTAGCGGGCGCCGGGGAGCTGTTTTTT CASSIGLAGAGELFF
few TRBJ1-1 - TRBV4-3 TGCGCCAGCAGCCGGATCCTGACAGGCAACACTGAAGCTTTCTTT CASSRILTGNTEAFF
many TRBJ1-2 TRBD1 TRBV12-3/TRBV12-4 TGTGCCAGCACCCAAATCTCCGGGACAGATGACTACACCTTC CASTQISGTDDYTF
- TRBJ2-3 - TRBV5-1 TGCGCCAGCAGCTCCCAAGACCCATCAGATACGCAGTATTTT CASSSQDPSDTQYF
once TRBJ2-7 TRBD2 TRBV28 TGTGCCAGCAGTTCCGGGGGGTGGTACGAGCAGTACTTC CASSSGGWYEQYF
few TRBJ2-3 TRBD2 TRBV28 TGTGCCAGCAGTCTAGCGGGGGTCGACACAGATACGCAGTATTTT CASSLAGVDTDTQYF
many TRBJ2-4 TRBD2 TRBV28 TGTGCCAGCAGTCCAGCGGGGGCCAAAAACATTCAGTACTTC CASSPAGAKNIQYF
many TRBJ2-7 TRBD1 TRBV18 TGTGCCAGCTCACCCTCCGGGACAGGGCGGTACGAGCAGTACTTC CASSPSGTGRYEQYF
many TRBJ1-6 TRBD1 TRBV7-9 TGTGCCAGCAGCTTAACAGGGAGGGGACAGTCCCCTCGTGACCTCCACTTT CASSLTGRGQSPRDLHF
- TRBJ2-3 TRBD2 TRBV11-2 TGTGCCAGCAGCCCCATGGGCGGGGGGGCCACAGATACGCAGTATTTT CASSPMGGGATDTQYF
many TRBJ2-1 TRBD1 TRBV6-2/TRBV6-3 TGTGCCAGCAGTTACTTTTTACTTCCTACCTCCGGGACAGTCTCCTACAATGAGCAGTTCTTC CASSYFLLPTSGTVSYNEQFF
few TRBJ2-5 - TRBV27 TGTGTACAAGAGACCCAGTACTTC CVQETQYF
- TRBJ1-2 - TRBV6-5 TGTGCCAGCAGGCGGGAGCCTAACTATGGCTACACCTTC CASRREPNYGYTF
few TRBJ1-2 - TRBV4-1 TGCGCCAGCAGCCAAGGGGGAGGGAGTAACTATGGCTACACCTTC CASSQGGGSNYGYTF
few TRBJ2-7 TRBD2 TRBV27 TGTGCCAGCAGCCGGGACTACTCGAGGGAGCAGTACTTC CASSRDYSREQYF
few TRBJ1-2 - TRBV20-1 TGCAGTGCTAGAGTCCGGGCGAACTATGGCTACACCTTC CSARVRANYGYTF
many TRBJ1-6 - TRBV10-3 TGTGCCATAGCGGCAGCGTGGTTCCTCGATAATTCACCCCTCCACTTT CAIAAAWFLDNSPLHF
- TRBJ2-1 - TRBV6-2/TRBV6-3 TGTGCCAGCAGTTTCCTAACCCACGGGCAGTTCTTC CASSFLTHGQFF
many TRBJ1-5 TRBD1 TRBV12-3/TRBV12-4 TGTGCCAGCACAGACAGGGGATGGGAGCAGCCCCAGCATTTT CASTDRGWEQPQHF
many TRBJ1-3 - TRBV15 TGTGCCACGAAAGACAGATCCTCTGGAAACACCATATATTTT CATKDRSSGNTIYF
few TRBJ2-7 - TRBV11-1 TGTGCCAGCAGCTTAGGTCGGGACCTCTCCTACGAGCAGTACTTC CASSLGRDLSYEQYF
few TRBJ2-5 - TRBV7-3 TGTGCCAGCAGCCCAGGTGGGGGGGCTCAAGAGACCCAGTACTTC CASSPGGGAQETQYF
- TRBJ2-3 - TRBV19 TGTGCCAGTAGTATACTGAGGGGTTCCCAAGATACGCAGTATTTT CASSILRGSQDTQYF
few TRBJ2-2 - TRBV7-2 TGTGCCAGCAGCTCCTCATCTACGGTCGGGGAGCTGTTTTTT CASSSSSTVGELFF
- TRBJ2-3 - TRBV29-1 TGCAGCGTTGGTCGAGGAAGCACAGATACGCAGTATTTT CSVGRGSTDTQYF
many TRBJ1-1 TRBD1 TRBV7-9 TGTGCCAGCACCCCCCCAGGGGGGACTGAAGCTTTCTTT CASTPPGGTEAFF
- TRBJ2-3 - TRBV4-2 TGTGCCAGCAGCCAAGACAGACTGGGTTCAGATACGCAGTATTTT CASSQDRLGSDTQYF
- TRBJ1-5 - TRBV5-1 TGCGCCAGCAGCTTTGATCCGTCCAATCAGCCCCAGCATTTT CASSFDPSNQPQHF
- TRBJ1-1 - TRBV6-2/TRBV6-3 TGTGCCAGCAGTGCCAACACTGAAGCTTTCTTT CASSANTEAFF
- TRBJ2-5 - TRBV11-2 TGTGCCAGCAGCTTAGTTTCAACAGGGCTTACGGGGGCCCAGTACTTC CASSLVSTGLTGAQYF
- TRBJ2-7 TRBD1 TRBV11-3 TGTGCCAGCAGCTTAACTCCCCACCGGGACAGCTACGAGCAGTACTTC CASSLTPHRDSYEQYF
many TRBJ2-2 - TRBV6-6 TGTGCCAGCAGACAGGAGGAAGAACGGACCGGGGAGCTGTTTTTT CASRQEEERTGELFF
few TRBJ2-1 - TRBV19 TGTGCCAGTAGTACCAGACACAATGAGCAGTTCTTC CASSTRHNEQFF
few TRBJ1-5 - TRBV6-2/TRBV6-3 TGTGCCAGCAGTTACTCGATAGCTCAGCCCCAGCATTTT CASSYSIAQPQHF
- TRBJ2-7 - TRBV6-2/TRBV6-3 TGTGCCAGCAGTTACTCGCGGGGTTCTGACGAGCAGTACTTC CASSYSRGSDEQYF
many TRBJ1-2 - TRBV27 TGTGCCAGCAGTTACGGACAGTTGGCTGGCTACACCTTC CASSYGQLAGYTF
few TRBJ1-2 - TRBV5-6 TGTGCCAGCAGCTTGTCAGTTTCCTATGGCTACACCTTC CASSLSVSYGYTF
many TRBJ1-5 - TRBV12-3/TRBV12-4 TGCGCCAGCAGCCTTACCGGGGGCAATCAGCCCCAGCATTTT CASSLTGGNQPQHF
many TRBJ2-5 - TRBV29-1 TGCAGCGTTGAGGAGACCCAGTACTTC CSVEETQYF
- TRBJ1-1 - TRBV6-2/TRBV6-3 TGTGCCAGCAGTTACGGACAGCCGAGCGTCACTGAAGCTTTCTTT CASSYGQPSVTEAFF
many TRBJ1-1 - TRBV6-2/TRBV6-3 TGTGCCAGCAGTCATCGAATTTGGGGCGCTGAAGCTTTCTTT CASSHRIWGAEAFF
- TRBJ2-5 - TRBV19 TGTGCCAGTAGTACCGACGGCGAAGAGACCCAGTACTTC CASSTDGEETQYF
few TRBJ1-1 - TRBV5-1 TGCGCCAGCAGCTTGGGTCGGGGAACTGAAGCTTTCTTT CASSLGRGTEAFF
once TRBJ2-1 - TRBV2 TGTGCCAGCAGGGAACGCCGGAACCAGAATGAGCAGTTCTTC CASRERRNQNEQFF
few TRBJ1-1 - TRBV12-3/TRBV12-4 TGTGCCAGCATCATTGGGACATCTCAAGCTTTCTTT CASIIGTSQAFF